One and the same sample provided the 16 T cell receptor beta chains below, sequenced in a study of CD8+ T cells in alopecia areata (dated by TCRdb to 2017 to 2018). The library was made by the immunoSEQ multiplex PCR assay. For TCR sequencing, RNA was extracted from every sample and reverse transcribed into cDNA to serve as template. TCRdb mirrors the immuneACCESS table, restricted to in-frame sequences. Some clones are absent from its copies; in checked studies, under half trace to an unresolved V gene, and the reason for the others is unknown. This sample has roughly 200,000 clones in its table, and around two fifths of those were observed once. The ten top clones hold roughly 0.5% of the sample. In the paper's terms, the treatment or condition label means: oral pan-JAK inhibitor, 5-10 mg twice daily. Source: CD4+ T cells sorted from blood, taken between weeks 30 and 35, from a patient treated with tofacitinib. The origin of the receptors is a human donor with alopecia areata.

CDR3 sequence reads: CASSLQLAGVHEQYF. In DNA, the CDR3 is TGTGCCAGCAGCTTACAACTAGCGGGAGTACACGAGCAGTACTTC. The V call is TRBV11-1, the J call TRBJ2-7; 11 bases are a match to TRBD2. This CDR3 has 15 residues. Germline V lookup: CDR1 SGHAT, CDR2 FQDESV (reference sequence). V trimming: 2 bases; J trimming: 5 bases; junction bases outside the gene matches: 5.

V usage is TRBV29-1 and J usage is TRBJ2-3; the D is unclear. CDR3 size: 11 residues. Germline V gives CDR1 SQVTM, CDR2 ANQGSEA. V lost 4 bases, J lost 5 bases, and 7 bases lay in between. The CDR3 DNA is TGCAGCGTTGGGATCGGAGATACGCAGTATTTT. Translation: CSVGIGDTQYF.

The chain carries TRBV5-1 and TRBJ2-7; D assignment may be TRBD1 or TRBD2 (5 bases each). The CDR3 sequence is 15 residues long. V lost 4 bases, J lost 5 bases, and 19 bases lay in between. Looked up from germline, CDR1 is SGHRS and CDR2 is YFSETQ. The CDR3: CASSLRDQPSHEQYF. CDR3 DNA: TGCGCCAGCAGCCTCCGGGACCAACCCTCTCACGAGCAGTACTTC.

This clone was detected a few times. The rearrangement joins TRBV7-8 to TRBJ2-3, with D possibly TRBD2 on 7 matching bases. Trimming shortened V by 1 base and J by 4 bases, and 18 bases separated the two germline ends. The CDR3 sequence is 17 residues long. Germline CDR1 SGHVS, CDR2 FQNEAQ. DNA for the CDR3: TGTGCCAGCAGCTTAGTACCTGCGGGGGCGCCTCCAGATACGCAGTATTTT. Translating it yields CASSLVPAGAPPDTQYF.

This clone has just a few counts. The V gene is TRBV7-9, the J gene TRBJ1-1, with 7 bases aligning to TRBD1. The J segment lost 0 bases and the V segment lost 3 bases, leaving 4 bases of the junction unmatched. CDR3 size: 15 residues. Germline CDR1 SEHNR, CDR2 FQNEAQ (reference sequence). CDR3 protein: CASSFLRGVNTEAFF. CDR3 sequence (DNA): TGTGCCAGCAGCTTTCTCAGGGGGGTGAACACTGAAGCTTTCTTT.

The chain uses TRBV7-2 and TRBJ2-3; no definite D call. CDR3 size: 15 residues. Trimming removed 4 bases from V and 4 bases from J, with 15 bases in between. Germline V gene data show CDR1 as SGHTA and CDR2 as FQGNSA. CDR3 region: CASSSTPLRSDTQYF. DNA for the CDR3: TGTGCCAGCAGCTCCACCCCCTTACGGTCAGATACGCAGTATTTT. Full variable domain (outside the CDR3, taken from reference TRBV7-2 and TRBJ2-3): GAGVSQSPSNKVTEKGKDVELRCDPISGHTALYWYRQSLGQGLEFLIYFQGNSAPDKSGLPSDRFSAERTGGSVSTLTIQRTQQEDSAVYLCASSSTPLRSDTQYFGPGTRLTVL.

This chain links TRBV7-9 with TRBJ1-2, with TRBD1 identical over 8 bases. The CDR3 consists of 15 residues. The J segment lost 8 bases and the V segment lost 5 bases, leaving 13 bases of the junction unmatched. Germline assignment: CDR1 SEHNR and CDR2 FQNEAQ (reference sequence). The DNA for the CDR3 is TGTGCCAGCAGCCCCGACAGGGGTCCCCTCGTCGGCTACACCTTC. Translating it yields CASSPDRGPLVGYTF.

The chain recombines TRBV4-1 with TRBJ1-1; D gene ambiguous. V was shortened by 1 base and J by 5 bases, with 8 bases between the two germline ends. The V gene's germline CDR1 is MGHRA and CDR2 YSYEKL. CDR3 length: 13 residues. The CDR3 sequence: CASSQASGTEAFF. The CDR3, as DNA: TGCGCCAGCAGCCAAGCTTCGGGAACTGAAGCTTTCTTT.

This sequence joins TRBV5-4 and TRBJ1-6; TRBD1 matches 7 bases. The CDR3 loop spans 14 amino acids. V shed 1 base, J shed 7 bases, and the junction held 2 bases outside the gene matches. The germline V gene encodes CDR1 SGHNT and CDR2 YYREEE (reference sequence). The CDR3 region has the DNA TGTGCCAGCAGCTTGCAAGGGGGCAATTCACCCCTCCACTTT. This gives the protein CASSLQGGNSPLHF.

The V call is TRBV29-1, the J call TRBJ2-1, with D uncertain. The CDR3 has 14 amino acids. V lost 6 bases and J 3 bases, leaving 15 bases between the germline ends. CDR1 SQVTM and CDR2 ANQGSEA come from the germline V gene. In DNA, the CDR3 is TGCAGCGTGTGGACCGCCTACGTCTACAATGAGCAGTTCTTC. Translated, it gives CSVWTAYVYNEQFF.

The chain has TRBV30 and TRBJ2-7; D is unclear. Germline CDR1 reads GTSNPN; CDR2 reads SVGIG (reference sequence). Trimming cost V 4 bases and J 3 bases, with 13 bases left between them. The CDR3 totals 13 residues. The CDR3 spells CAWTPGQHYEQYF. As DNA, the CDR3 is TGTGCCTGGACTCCCGGGCAGCACTACGAGCAGTACTTC.

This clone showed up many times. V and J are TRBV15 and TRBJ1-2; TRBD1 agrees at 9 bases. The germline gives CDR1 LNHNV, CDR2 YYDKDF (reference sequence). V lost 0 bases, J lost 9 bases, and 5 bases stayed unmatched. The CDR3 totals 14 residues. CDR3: CATSRDRTGDSYTF. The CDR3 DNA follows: TGTGCCACCAGCAGAGATCGGACAGGGGATAGCTACACCTTC. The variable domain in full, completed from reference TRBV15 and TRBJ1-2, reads DAMVIQNPRYQVTQFGKPVTLSCSQTLNHNVMYWYQQKSSQAPKLLFHYYDKDFNNEADTPDNFQSRRPNTSFCFLDIRSPGLGDTAMYLCATSRDRTGDSYTFGSGTRLTVV.

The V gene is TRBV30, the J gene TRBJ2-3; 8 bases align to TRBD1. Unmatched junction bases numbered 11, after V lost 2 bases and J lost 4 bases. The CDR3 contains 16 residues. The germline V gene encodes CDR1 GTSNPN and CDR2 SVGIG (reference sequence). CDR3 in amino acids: CAWSKTRGQVADTQYF. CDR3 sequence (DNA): TGTGCCTGGAGTAAGACCAGGGGGCAGGTAGCAGATACGCAGTATTTT.

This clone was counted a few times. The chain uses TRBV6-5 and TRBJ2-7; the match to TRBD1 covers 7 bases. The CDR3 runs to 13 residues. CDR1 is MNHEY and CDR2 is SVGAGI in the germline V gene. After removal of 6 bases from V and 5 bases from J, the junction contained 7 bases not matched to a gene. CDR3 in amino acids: CASRSIGTDEQYF. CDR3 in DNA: TGTGCCAGCAGAAGCATCGGGACAGACGAGCAGTACTTC.

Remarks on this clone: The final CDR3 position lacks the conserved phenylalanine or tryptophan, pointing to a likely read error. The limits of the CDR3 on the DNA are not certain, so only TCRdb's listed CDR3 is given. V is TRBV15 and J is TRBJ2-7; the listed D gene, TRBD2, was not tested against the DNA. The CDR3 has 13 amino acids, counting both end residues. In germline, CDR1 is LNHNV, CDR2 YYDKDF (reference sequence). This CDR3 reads CATSRDAERGKLY.

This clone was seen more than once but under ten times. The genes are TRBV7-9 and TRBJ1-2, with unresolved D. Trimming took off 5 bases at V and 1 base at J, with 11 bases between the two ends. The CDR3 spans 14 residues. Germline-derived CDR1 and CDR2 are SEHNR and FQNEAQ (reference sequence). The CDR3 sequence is CASSPDGFNYGYTF. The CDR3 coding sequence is TGTGCCAGCAGCCCGGACGGATTTAACTATGGCTACACCTTC. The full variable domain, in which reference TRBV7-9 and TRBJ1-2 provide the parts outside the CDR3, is DTGVSQNPRHKITKRGQNVTFRCDPISEHNRLYWYRQTLGQGPEFLTYFQNEAQLEKSRLLSDRFSAERPKGSFSTLEIQRTEQGDSAMYLCASSPDGFNYGYTFGSGTRLTVV.